This T cell receptor beta chain was captured in a study of CD8 T cells in ankylosing spondylitis. Study conclusions and caveats: Made up of 7 to 9 highly homologous variants, a TCR beta motif appeared characteristic of ankylosing spondylitis blood.

The CDR3 runs 13 residues. V lost 4 bases and J lost 14, with 15 bases in between. Germline V gene sequence: CDR1 MNHEY, CDR2 SVGAGI. TCRdb re-derived calls from the 5' RACE reads in MiXCR, one entry per CDR3 protein. This sample yields hundreds of thousands of distinct CDR3 sequences, of which about 12% are seen a single time; roughly 0.51% belongs to the top ten. Worth noting for this clonotype: Its antigen is currently unknown.

The sequence was obtained from a male donor with ankylosing spondylitis. V and J are TRBV6-5 and TRBJ1-6; no clear D gene. The sample consisted of blood, either unsorted or a sorted T cell fraction (not recorded which). DNA for the CDR3: TGTGCCAGCAGTTTGGGTTCGGCTAGGACCCTCCACTTT. Protein sequence: CASSLGSARTLHF.